A single sample is the source of the 2 T cell receptor beta chains below, sequenced in a study of blood T cell repertoires in COVID-19. Produced via immunoSEQ multiplex PCR; TCRdb's table is partial and in-frame only. In the table there are about 140,000 clones, about 85% of which are singletons. The material sequenced was peripheral blood. These receptor sequences come from a human donor with COVID-19, enrolled during active disease. The donor label of this sample is uncertain.

The rearrangement uses TRBV3-1 (or the pseudogene TRBV3-2) and TRBJ1-1; 8 bases match TRBD1. Germline CDR1 reads LGHDT; CDR2 reads YNNKEL (reference sequence). With 2 bases clipped from V and 3 bases from J, the junction kept 5 bases outside the gene matches. The CDR3 extends over 15 amino acids. CDR3 DNA: TGTGCCAGCAGCCAAACCGGACAGGGATACACTGAAGCTTTCTTT. It yields the protein CASSQTGQGYTEAFF.

The CDR3 DNA is TGTGCCATCAGTGAGTCCGGAGGGGACTCCGGCTACACCTTC. It codes for CAISESGGDSGYTF. The rearrangement joins TRBV10-3 to TRBJ1-2; D is possibly TRBD1 (5 bases). The CDR3 covers 14 residues. Germline assignment: CDR1 ENHRY and CDR2 SYGVKD. Between the trimmed V and J ends, which lost 0 bases and 8 bases, there was a span of 13 bases.